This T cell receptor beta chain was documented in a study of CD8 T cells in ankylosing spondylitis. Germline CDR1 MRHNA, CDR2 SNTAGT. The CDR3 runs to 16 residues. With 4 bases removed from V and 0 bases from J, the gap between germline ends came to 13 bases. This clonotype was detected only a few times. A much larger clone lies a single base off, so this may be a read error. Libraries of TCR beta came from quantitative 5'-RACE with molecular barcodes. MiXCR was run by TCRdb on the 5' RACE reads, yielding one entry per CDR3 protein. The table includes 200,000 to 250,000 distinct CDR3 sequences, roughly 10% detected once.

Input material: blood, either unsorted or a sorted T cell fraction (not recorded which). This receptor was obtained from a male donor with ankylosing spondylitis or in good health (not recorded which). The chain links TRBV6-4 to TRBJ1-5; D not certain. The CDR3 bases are TGTGCCAGCAGTGGCTCGAGGCAGGATAGCAATCAGCCCCAGCATTTT. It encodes CASSGSRQDSNQPQHF.